The text below deals with one TCR beta chain. Its antigen is still unknown. The trim removed 4 bases at V and 5 bases at J, leaving 11 bases unmatched. Germline assignment: CDR1 SGHNT and CDR2 YYREEE (reference sequence). The CDR3 extends over 16 amino acids. The data belong to a study of cytomegalovirus exposure and HLA in healthy donors. Whole-study results and caveats: Presence/absence analyses rested on an assumption that sequencing depth was roughly uniform across donors. Per a later analysis, HLA-associated TCR beta chains showed more clonal expansion than other, equally common TCR beta chains.

Primers included in the PCR were 60 Vbeta and 13 Jbeta primers. The repertoire was sequenced with immunoSEQ multiplex PCR; TCRdb's copy has only in-frame clones and lacks some. This table holds about 190,000 clones, 65% to 90% found once. The V gene is TRBV5-4, the J gene TRBJ2-7; TRBD2 matches 11 bases. Sequenced sample: PBMCs. The TCR comes from a man aged 35 to 55 in good health and CMV-seropositive. The CDR3 DNA follows: TGTGCCAGCAGCCTTGACGGTAGCGGGGGGGCCCACGAGCAGTACTTC. Protein product: CASSLDGSGGAHEQYF.